This TCR beta chain emerged from a study of blood T cell repertoires in COVID-19. The V gene's germline CDR1 is SGDLS and CDR2 YYNGEE. The V end was cut by 0 bases, the J end by 8 bases, with 11 bases between. The CDR3 length is 13 residues. Clones were sequenced by immunoSEQ multiplex PCR, and TCRdb holds only the in-frame ones, with some missing. The sample contains 120,000 to 150,000 clones, approximately 88% of which appear only once. The sequencing input was peripheral blood. The receptor was derived from a man in his 60s with active or convalescent COVID-19. The chain recombines TRBV9 with TRBJ1-2; D call uncertain. The CDR3 is CASSVDGERGYTF. The CDR3 nucleotides read TGTGCCAGCAGCGTAGATGGGGAGAGGGGCTACACCTTC.